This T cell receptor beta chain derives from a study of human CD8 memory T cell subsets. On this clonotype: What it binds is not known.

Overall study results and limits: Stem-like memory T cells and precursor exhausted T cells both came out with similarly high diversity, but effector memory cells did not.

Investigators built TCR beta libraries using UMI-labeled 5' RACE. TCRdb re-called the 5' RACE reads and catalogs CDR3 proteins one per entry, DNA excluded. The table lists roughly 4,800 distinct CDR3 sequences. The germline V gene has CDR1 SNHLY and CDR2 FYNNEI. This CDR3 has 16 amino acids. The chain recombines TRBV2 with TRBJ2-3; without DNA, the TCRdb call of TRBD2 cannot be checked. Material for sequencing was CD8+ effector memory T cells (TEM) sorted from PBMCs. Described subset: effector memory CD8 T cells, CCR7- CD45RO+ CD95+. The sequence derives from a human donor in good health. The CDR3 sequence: CASSGGLADSTDTQYF.